This T cell receptor (beta chain) was sequenced in a study of CD8+ T cells in alopecia areata. It was cDNA, reverse transcribed from extracted RNA, that served as the sequencing template. Some clones are missing from TCRdb's copy, which holds only in-frame ones; the method was immunoSEQ multiplex PCR. Of about 76,000 clones listed, approximately 72% are singletons. V lost 1 base to trimming and J lost 11 bases, with 14 bases between them. The CDR3 covers 13 residues. Germline CDR1 is SNHLY and CDR2 is FYNNEI. Treatment specified: oral pan-JAK inhibitor, 5-10 mg twice daily. This receptor was taken from a human donor with alopecia areata. This chain connects TRBV2 to TRBJ1-2, with unresolved D. Sequences were derived from CD8+ T cells sorted from blood, sampled at week 24, from a patient treated with tofacitinib. The CDR3 sequence is CASSEGGLSDYTF. The CDR3 bases are TGTGCCAGCAGTGAAGGAGGTCTCTCCGATTACACCTTC.